This T cell receptor beta chain is drawn from a study of CD8 T cells in Susac syndrome. High-throughput TCR beta sequencing covered peripheral CD8+ and CD4+ T cells. Control patients had untreated stable or active relapsing-remitting multiple sclerosis by revised McDonald criteria. The CD8+ and CD4+ T cells were negatively isolated, with the TEMRA cells enriched by FACS. cDNA came from about 0.5 to 1 ug RNA primed by random hexamers. A multiplex approach, immunoSEQ multiplex PCR, amplified TCR beta CDR3 across 54 Vbeta and 13 Jbeta. TCRdb used MiXCR to reprocess the immunoSEQ multiplex PCR reads, holding one entry per CDR3 protein. Counted here are around 130,000 distinct CDR3 sequences, roughly 89% occurring once; the ten biggest clones make up over 0.2%. V shed 8 bases and J shed 5 bases, with 14 bases lying between them. Looked up from germline, CDR1 is LGHNA and CDR2 is YSLEER. This CDR3 has 13 amino acids.

The sequenced sample was CD8+ T cells from PBMCs. This receptor was taken from a human donor with multiple sclerosis. The chain employs TRBV4-3 and TRBJ2-3, with D perhaps TRBD2 (6 bases). The CDR3 DNA reads TGCGCCAGCTCCTCGGGCGGGGAAGATACGCAGTATTTT. It codes for CASSSGGEDTQYF.